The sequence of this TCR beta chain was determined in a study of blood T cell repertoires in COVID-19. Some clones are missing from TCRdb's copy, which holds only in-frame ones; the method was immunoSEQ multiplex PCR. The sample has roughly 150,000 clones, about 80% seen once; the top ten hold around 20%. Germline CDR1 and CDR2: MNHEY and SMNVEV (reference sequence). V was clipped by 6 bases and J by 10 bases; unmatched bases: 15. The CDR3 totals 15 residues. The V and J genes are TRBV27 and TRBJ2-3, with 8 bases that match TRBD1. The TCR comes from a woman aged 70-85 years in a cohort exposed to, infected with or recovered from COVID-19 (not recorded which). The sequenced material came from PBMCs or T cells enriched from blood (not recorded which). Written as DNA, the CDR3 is TGTGCCAGCAGAGTGGGACAGGTGGTTTTCGGGGCGCAGTATTTT. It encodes CASRVGQVVFGAQYF.